A single sample gave rise to the 5 T cell receptor beta chains below, sequenced in a study of cytomegalovirus exposure and HLA in healthy donors. PCR was performed using 60 Vbeta and 13 Jbeta primers. Generated by immunoSEQ multiplex PCR, the TCRdb table keeps only in-frame clones and is missing some. The sample has around 93,000 clones, roughly 80% seen once; the top ten hold more than 3%. Sequencing was performed on PBMCs. These receptors were obtained from a man younger than 45 in good health and CMV-seropositive.

The chain joins TRBV6-5 to TRBJ1-1; 9 bases line up with TRBD1. There are 15 residues in the CDR3. V lost 0 bases, J lost 4 bases, and 3 bases stayed unmatched. The germline gives CDR1 MNHEY, CDR2 SVGAGI. CDR3: CASSYSTGGPTEAFF. CDR3 bases: TGTGCCAGCAGTTACTCGACAGGGGGTCCCACTGAAGCTTTCTTT.

This chain connects TRBV5-1 to TRBJ1-4; possibly TRBD1 for D (6 bases). CDR1 and CDR2 from the germline V gene are SGHRS and YFSETQ. The length of the CDR3 is 16 residues. Trimming took 3 bases from V and 0 from J, leaving 12 bases between them. The CDR3 bases are TGCGCCAGCAGCTCAATGCAGGGGCCAACTAATGAAAAACTGTTTTTT. It yields the protein CASSSMQGPTNEKLFF. Combining the CDR3 with reference TRBV5-1 and TRBJ1-4 gives the whole variable domain KAGVTQTPRYLIKTRGQQVTLSCSPISGHRSVSWYQQTPGQGLQFLFEYFSETQRNKGNFPGRFSGRQFSNSRSEMNVSTLELGDSALYLCASSSMQGPTNEKLFFGSGTQLSVL.

This chain links TRBV5-6 with TRBJ2-5; D unresolved. With 0 bases removed from V and 4 bases from J, the gap between germline ends came to 10 bases. Per the germline V gene, CDR1 is SGHDT and CDR2 is YYEEEE. The CDR3 extends over 14 amino acids. The DNA for the CDR3 is TGTGCCAGCAGCTTGGTCTCAGATGGAGAGACCCAGTACTTC. This codes for CASSLVSDGETQYF.

The rearrangement joins TRBV28 to TRBJ2-1; 7 bases are shared with TRBD1. Germline loops: CDR1 MDHEN, CDR2 SYDVKM. Trimming cost V 5 bases and J 0 bases; bases outside gene matches: 7. The CDR3 consists of 16 residues. Here the CDR3 reads CASSTGTANSYNEQFF. In DNA, the CDR3 is TGTGCCAGCAGTACCGGGACAGCGAACTCCTACAATGAGCAGTTCTTC.

The J gene is TRBJ2-3, the V gene TRBV7-6, with a tentative D call TRBD2 (6 bases). The germline V and J ends were trimmed by 1 base and 2 bases, with 16 bases remaining between them. The CDR3 length is 17 residues. Germline assignment: CDR1 SGHVS and CDR2 FNYEAQ. The CDR3 reads CASSLVVAAGYTDTQYF. DNA for the CDR3: TGTGCCAGCAGCTTAGTGGTAGCGGCAGGATACACAGATACGCAGTATTTT.